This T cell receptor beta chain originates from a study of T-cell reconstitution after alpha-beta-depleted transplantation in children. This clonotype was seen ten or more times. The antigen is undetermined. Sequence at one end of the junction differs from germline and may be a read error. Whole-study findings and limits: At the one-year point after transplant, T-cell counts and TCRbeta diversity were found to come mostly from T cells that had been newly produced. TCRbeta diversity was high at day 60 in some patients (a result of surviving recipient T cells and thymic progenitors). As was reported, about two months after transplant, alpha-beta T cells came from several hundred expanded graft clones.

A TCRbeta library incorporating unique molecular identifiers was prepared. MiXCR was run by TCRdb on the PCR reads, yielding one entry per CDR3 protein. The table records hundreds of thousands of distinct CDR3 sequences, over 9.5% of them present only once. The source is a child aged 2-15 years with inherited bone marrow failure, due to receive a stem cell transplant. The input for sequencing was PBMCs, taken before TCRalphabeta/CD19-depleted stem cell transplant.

The CDR3 here is CAGRLGAGGPSEQFF. The CDR3 DNA is TGTGCCGGCAGGTTAGGGGCGGGAGGGCCGTCTGAGCAGTTCTTC. This rearrangement joins TRBV7-9 to TRBJ2-1; 9 positions agree with TRBD2. There are 15 residues in the CDR3. Germline CDR1 is SEHNR and CDR2 is FQNEAQ (reference sequence).